The 30 T cell receptor beta chains presented below share a single source sample, sequenced in a study of blood T cells in healthy people across ages. A second PCR, run for roughly 7 to 11 cycles, used a sample-barcoded 5' primer plus a J-beta primer mix. TCRdb reprocessed the 5' RACE reads via MiXCR and lists one record per CDR3 protein. The profile shows around 1,800,000 distinct CDR3 sequences, 30% to 40% of them singletons. Sequencing was carried out using blood. All receptors come from a human donor in good health.

The chain is built from TRBV7-2 and TRBJ2-3; TRBD2 is a possible D gene (5 bases). The CDR3 spans 12 residues. CDR1 and CDR2 from the germline V gene are SGHTA and FQGNSA. Trimming took off 4 bases at V and 8 bases at J, with 10 bases between the two ends. The CDR3 reads CASSSYEGTQYF. The CDR3 DNA is TGTGCCAGCAGCTCCTATGAGGGTACGCAGTATTTT.

The V and J genes are TRBV5-6 and TRBJ2-4; no reliable D call. The assigned J gene may be wrong: the sequence end matches TRBJ2-7 better. This CDR3 comprises 14 residues. Germline V gene data show CDR1 as SGHDT and CDR2 as YYEEEE. This chain's CDR3 is CASSPTSIAYEQYF. CDR3 in DNA: TGTGCCAGCAGCCCGACGTCTATAGCCTACGAGCAGTACTTC.

This chain connects TRBV6-5 to TRBJ2-7; a weak D match, TRBD1 (6 bases). Trimming took 1 base from V and 4 from J, leaving 20 bases between them. The V gene's germline CDR1 is MNHEY and CDR2 SVGAGI. CDR3 length equals 17 residues. The CDR3 coding sequence is TGTGCCAGCAGTTACTGGAAAGGGGGATCCTCCCCATACGAGCAGTACTTC. The encoded protein is CASSYWKGGSSPYEQYF.

The chain uses TRBV7-2 and TRBJ2-7; D not resolved. Trimming left V 3 bases short and J 6 bases short, with 12 bases between. CDR3 length: 13 amino acids. Germline V lookup: CDR1 SGHTA, CDR2 FQGNSA. CDR3 in DNA: TGTGCCAGCAGCTTCCGGGTCGTAGGCGAGCAGTACTTC. Translating it yields CASSFRVVGEQYF.

The rearrangement links TRBV20-1 to TRBJ2-1; 8 positions match TRBD2. Unmatched junction bases numbered 6, after V lost 1 base and J lost 1 base. Germline-derived CDR1 and CDR2 are DFQATT and SNEGSKA (reference sequence). The CDR3 has 16 residues. DNA of the CDR3: TGCAGTGCTAGAGTTCGGGGGGGCCGGTCCTACAATGAGCAGTTCTTC. Translating gives CSARVRGGRSYNEQFF.

The chain employs TRBV3-1 and TRBJ1-5, with a weak D call TRBD1 (6 bases). This CDR3 has 15 amino acids. V was pared by 2 bases and J by 5 bases, with 13 bases between. Germline values: CDR1 LGHDT, CDR2 YNNKEL (reference sequence). The CDR3 DNA sequence: TGTGCCAGCAGCCAAACGGGACAAATGGATCAGCCCCAGCATTTT. Translated: CASSQTGQMDQPQHF. Full variable domain (outside the CDR3, taken from reference TRBV3-1 and TRBJ1-5): DTAVSQTPKYLVTQMGNDKSIKCEQNLGHDTMYWYKQDSKKFLKIMFSYNNKELIINETVPNRFSPKSPDKAHLNLHINSLELGDSAVYFCASSQTGQMDQPQHFGDGTRLSIL.

The V and J genes are TRBV5-1 and TRBJ2-5; a possible D gene is TRBD2 (6 bases). The CDR3 is 14 amino acids. Trimming cost V 4 bases and J 4 bases, with 14 bases left between them. CDR1 SGHRS and CDR2 YFSETQ come from the germline V gene. The CDR3, as DNA: TGCGCCAGCAGCCCGACAGCCGGGGGAGAGACCCAGTACTTC. This codes for CASSPTAGGETQYF. Looking up the rest from reference TRBV5-1 and TRBJ2-5 gives the full variable domain: KAGVTQTPRYLIKTRGQQVTLSCSPISGHRSVSWYQQTPGQGLQFLFEYFSETQRNKGNFPGRFSGRQFSNSRSEMNVSTLELGDSALYLCASSPTAGGETQYFGPGTRLLVL.

This rearrangement joins TRBV7-2 to TRBJ1-1, with D uncertain. The CDR3 extends over 13 amino acids. The V and J ends lost 2 bases and 5 bases respectively, with 9 bases between them. Germline V gene sequence: CDR1 SGHTA, CDR2 FQGNSA. The CDR3 DNA reads TGTGCCAGCAGCTTACGAGGAGAAACTGAAGCTTTCTTT. Translated, it gives CASSLRGETEAFF.

This chain connects TRBV14 to TRBJ2-3, with a weak D call TRBD2 (5 bases). Germline CDR1 and CDR2: SGHDN and FVKESK. V was pared by 0 bases and J by 1 base, with 14 bases between. The CDR3 has 17 residues. CDR3 in DNA: TGTGCCAGCAGCCAAGATAAGGCCCGGCGGGGCACAGATACGCAGTATTTT. Translation gives CASSQDKARRGTDTQYF.

The table lists this clonotype with a few counts. The chain recombines TRBV6-2 or TRBV6-3 with TRBJ2-7; the match to TRBD1 covers 8 bases. Per the germline V gene, CDR1 is MNHEY and CDR2 is SVGEGT. V was clipped by 6 bases and J by 3 bases; unmatched bases: 10. This CDR3 spans 15 amino acids. The CDR3 nucleotides are TGTGCCAGCAGGGAATCCGGGACAGGCAGCTACGAGCAGTACTTC. Its translation: CASRESGTGSYEQYF.

The chain employs TRBV10-3 and TRBJ2-5, with D maybe TRBD2 (6 bases). The CDR3 has 15 residues. From germline, CDR1 is ENHRY and CDR2 SYGVKD. Between the trimmed V and J ends, which lost 4 bases and 10 bases, there was a span of 22 bases. The CDR3 here is CAISGSMAAERVQYF. CDR3 in DNA: TGTGCCATCAGTGGGTCCATGGCCGCAGAGCGGGTCCAGTACTTC.

This sequence joins TRBV7-9 and TRBJ1-2; D possibly corresponds to TRBD1 (6 bases). V was trimmed by 3 bases and J by 4 bases, leaving 12 bases between them. Germline loops: CDR1 SEHNR, CDR2 FQNEAQ (reference sequence). CDR3 length: 14 residues. The CDR3 here is CASSLKQGLYGYTF. CDR3 nucleotides: TGTGCCAGCAGCTTGAAACAGGGACTCTATGGCTACACCTTC. Full variable domain (outside the CDR3, taken from reference TRBV7-9 and TRBJ1-2): DTGVSQNPRHKITKRGQNVTFRCDPISEHNRLYWYRQTLGQGPEFLTYFQNEAQLEKSRLLSDRFSAERPKGSFSTLEIQRTEQGDSAMYLCASSLKQGLYGYTFGSGTRLTVV.

V is TRBV20-1 and J is TRBJ2-7; TRBD2 matches 8 bases. Germline lookup yields CDR1 DFQATT and CDR2 SNEGSKA (reference sequence). V lost 6 bases, J lost 5 bases, and 9 bases stayed unmatched. The CDR3 extends over 13 amino acids. In DNA, the CDR3 is TGCAGTGCGAACTCGGGACTAGTGGACGAGCAGTACTTC. It codes for CSANSGLVDEQYF.

This clonotype was picked up a small number of times. This chain connects TRBV12-3 or TRBV12-4 to TRBJ1-4; TRBD1 agrees at 8 bases. The V gene end was trimmed by 6 bases and the J gene end by 4 bases; junction bases not matched to a gene: 7. This CDR3 has 15 amino acids. The CDR3 protein is CASRYQGAVNEKLFF. The CDR3 DNA sequence: TGTGCCAGCAGATATCAGGGGGCAGTTAATGAAAAACTGTTTTTT.

The chain couples TRBV10-3 to TRBJ2-7; 9 positions match TRBD1. V was pared by 10 bases and J by 5 bases, with 3 bases of the junction left unmatched. The CDR3 totals 11 residues. Germline CDR1 and CDR2: ENHRY and SYGVKD. In nucleotides, the CDR3 is TGTGCCAGGACAGGGGAACACGAGCAGTACTTC. It specifies CARTGEHEQYF.

The rearrangement joins TRBV5-6 to TRBJ2-1, with D possibly being TRBD2 (6 bases). This CDR3 is 15 amino acids long. Trimming took 1 base from V and 3 from J, leaving 11 bases between them. From germline, CDR1 is SGHDT and CDR2 YYEEEE. The CDR3: CASSLSGVLYNEQFF. The DNA of the CDR3 is TGTGCCAGCAGCTTGTCGGGAGTTCTCTACAATGAGCAGTTCTTC.

The rearrangement links TRBV7-3 to TRBJ1-1; D is uncertain. Germline V gene data show CDR1 as SGHTA and CDR2 as FQGTGA. The CDR3 runs 13 residues. Trimming took off 0 bases at V and 6 bases at J, with 8 bases between the two ends. CDR3 in DNA: TGTGCCAGCAGCTTAACCCCATTAGCTGAAGCTTTCTTT. Translated: CASSLTPLAEAFF. Together with reference TRBV7-3 and TRBJ1-1, the CDR3 gives the full variable domain: GAGVSQTPSNKVTEKGKYVELRCDPISGHTALYWYRQSLGQGPEFLIYFQGTGAADDSGLPNDRFFAVRPEGSVSTLKIQRTERGDSAVYLCASSLTPLAEAFFGQGTRLTVV.

The chain links TRBV20-1 to TRBJ1-1; the match to TRBD1 covers 7 bases. The CDR3 loop spans 14 amino acids. Germline V CDR1 and CDR2: DFQATT, SNEGSKA (reference sequence). J lost 2 bases, V lost 5 bases, and 8 bases had no gene match. The CDR3 protein is CSACIRGINTEAFF. CDR3 DNA sequence: TGCAGTGCTTGCATCAGGGGGATAAACACTGAAGCTTTCTTT.

V is TRBV9 and J is TRBJ2-7; D might be TRBD1 (6 bases). The V end lost 0 bases, the J end lost 6 bases, and 16 bases lay between the germline ends. This CDR3 has 15 amino acids. Germline CDR1 and CDR2: SGDLS and YYNGEE. CDR3 nucleotide sequence: TGTGCCAGCAGCGTAGGGGCAGGGGAAAATCGCGAGCAGTACTTC. Translated: CASSVGAGENREQYF.

The CDR3 reads CASTLQGDTGELFF. The CDR3 DNA sequence: TGTGCCAGCACCCTACAGGGGGATACCGGGGAGCTGTTTTTT. The chain uses TRBV28 and TRBJ2-2; 8 bases fit TRBD1. The CDR3 has 14 residues. Germline V gives CDR1 MDHEN, CDR2 SYDVKM. V trimming: 7 bases; J trimming: 5 bases; junction bases outside the gene matches: 6. The whole variable domain, remainder taken from reference TRBV28 and TRBJ2-2, is DVKVTQSSRYLVKRTGEKVFLECVQDMDHENMFWYRQDPGLGLRLIYFSYDVKMKEKGDIPEGYSVSREKKERFSLILESASTNQTSMYLCASTLQGDTGELFFGEGSRLTVL.

This clonotype was seen a few times. The chain joins TRBV29-1 to TRBJ1-2, with D possibly TRBD1 on 5 matching bases. From germline, CDR1 is SQVTM and CDR2 ANQGSEA. V was trimmed by 7 bases and J by 5 bases, leaving 14 bases between them. The CDR3 runs to 12 residues. DNA for the CDR3: TGCAGCGGGGTGGGTGGGGGGTATGGCTACACCTTC. Protein: CSGVGGGYGYTF.

The chain joins TRBV7-2 to TRBJ2-3, with D perhaps TRBD2 (6 bases). Deletions cut 1 base from V and 2 bases from J, with 16 bases between. Germline V gene sequence: CDR1 SGHTA, CDR2 FQGNSA. This CDR3 has 17 residues. The CDR3 loop reads CASSLEVLAGLTDTQYF. CDR3 DNA sequence: TGTGCCAGCAGCTTAGAAGTCTTGGCGGGACTCACAGATACGCAGTATTTT.

The chain employs TRBV18 and TRBJ2-6; 7 bases agree with TRBD1. Germline-derived CDR1 and CDR2 are KGHSH and LQKENI. This CDR3 region has 17 residues. The J segment lost 2 bases and the V segment lost 2 bases, leaving 6 bases of the junction unmatched. As DNA, the CDR3 is TGTGCCAGCTCACCAGACAGGGTTCCGACTGGGGCCAACGTCCTGACTTTC. This codes for CASSPDRVPTGANVLTF.

The chain is built from TRBV4-3 and TRBJ2-3; 8 bases match TRBD2. The CDR3 loop spans 17 amino acids. Unmatched junction bases numbered 6, after V lost 1 base and J lost 0 bases. Per the germline V gene, CDR1 is LGHNA and CDR2 is YSLEER. CDR3 nucleotides: TGCGCCAGCAGCCAAGGAGTCCGGGGGGGGAGCACAGATACGCAGTATTTT. This sequence encodes CASSQGVRGGSTDTQYF.

This clonotype was counted a few times. The chain carries TRBV7-2 and TRBJ2-5, with 9 bases that match TRBD1. This CDR3 has 16 amino acids. The trim removed 1 base at V and 2 bases at J, leaving 5 bases unmatched. Germline CDR1 SGHTA, CDR2 FQGNSA. CDR3 in DNA: TGTGCCAGCAGCTTAGGGGGACAGGGTCGGCAAGAGACCCAGTACTTC. It yields the protein CASSLGGQGRQETQYF.

This clonotype appeared many times. In DNA, the CDR3 is TGCGCCAGCAGCGGGGGACTAGCGGCTTACAATGAGCAGTTCTTC. Protein product: CASSGGLAAYNEQFF. V is TRBV5-1 and J is TRBJ2-1; 11 bases are a match to TRBD2. This CDR3 comprises 15 residues. The germline gives CDR1 SGHRS, CDR2 YFSETQ. J gave up 4 bases and V 4 bases, and 4 bases lay outside the gene matches.

This clonotype showed up just once. The V call is TRBV5-5, the J call TRBJ1-5; no definite D call. In germline, CDR1 is SGHKS, CDR2 YYEKEE (reference sequence). This CDR3 region has 14 residues. V was trimmed by 2 bases and J by 9 bases, leaving 15 bases between them. In DNA form, the CDR3 reads TGTGCCAGCAGCTTAAATGGAGGTCCCTTGCCCCAGCATTTT. Its protein is CASSLNGGPLPQHF.

V and J are TRBV12-3 or TRBV12-4 and TRBJ2-7, with TRBD1 matching 10 bases. The ends lost 4 bases at V and 7 bases at J; junction bases unmatched: 7. CDR3 length equals 14 residues. The CDR3 region is CASSSRDRGKEQYF. The DNA for the CDR3 is TGTGCCAGCAGTTCCCGGGACAGGGGTAAAGAGCAGTACTTC.

The chain's CDR3 is CSVDDSFLPSYGYTF. CDR3 nucleotide sequence: TGCAGCGTCGACGACAGTTTCTTGCCTTCCTATGGCTACACCTTC. V and J are TRBV29-1 and TRBJ1-2; the D gene is possibly TRBD1 (5 bases). The germline V gene has CDR1 SQVTM and CDR2 ANQGSEA. Trimming shortened V by 6 bases and J by 4 bases, and 21 bases separated the two germline ends. The CDR3 is 15 amino acids.

The chain is built from TRBV20-1 and TRBJ2-2; 8 bases map to TRBD1. Germline V gene sequence: CDR1 DFQATT, CDR2 SNEGSKA (reference sequence). The trim removed 4 bases at V and 7 bases at J, leaving 5 bases unmatched. The CDR3 has 13 residues. The CDR3 nucleotides are TGCAGTGCTAAACCCAGGGGGCACGGGGAGCTGTTTTTT. It codes for CSAKPRGHGELFF.